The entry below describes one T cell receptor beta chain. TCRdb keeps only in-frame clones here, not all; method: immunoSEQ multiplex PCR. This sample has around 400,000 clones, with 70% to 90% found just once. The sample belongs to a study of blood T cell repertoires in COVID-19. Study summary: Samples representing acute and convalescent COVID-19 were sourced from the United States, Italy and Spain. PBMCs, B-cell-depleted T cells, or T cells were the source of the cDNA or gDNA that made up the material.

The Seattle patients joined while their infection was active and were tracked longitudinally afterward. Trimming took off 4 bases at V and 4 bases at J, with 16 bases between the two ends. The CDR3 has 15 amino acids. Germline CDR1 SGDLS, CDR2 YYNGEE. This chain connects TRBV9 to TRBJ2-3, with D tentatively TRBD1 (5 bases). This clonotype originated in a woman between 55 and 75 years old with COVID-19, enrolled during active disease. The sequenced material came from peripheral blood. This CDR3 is CASSPRQSRADTQYF. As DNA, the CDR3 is TGTGCCAGCAGCCCTAGACAGTCTAGGGCAGATACGCAGTATTTT.